Reported below is one T cell receptor beta chain. This specimen belongs to a study of blood T cell repertoires in COVID-19. Study information: Sample material is recorded as cDNA or gDNA derived from T cells, B-cell-depleted T cells, or PBMCs.

As handled by the study authors: It was from reference gene primer amplification that nucleated cell counts were estimated. Sequencing was performed with immunoSEQ multiplex PCR; in TCRdb, only in-frame clones are kept and a portion is missing. That table is the source of V, J and clone size, and D and trimming were worked out from the DNA. The sample yields 250,000 to 350,000 clones, approximately 82% seen once. The length of the CDR3 is 13 residues. CDR1 and CDR2 (germline): MRHNA, SNTAGT. Trimming took 6 bases from V and 9 from J; bases not matched to a gene: 2. This sequence originates from a woman aged 45 to 65 with acute or convalescent COVID-19. The chain joins TRBV6-4 to TRBJ1-6, with 10 positions matching TRBD1. The sequenced sample consisted of peripheral blood. For the CDR3, the DNA is TGTGCCAGCAGCGGACAGGGGGGTTCACCCCTCCACTTT. This gives the protein CASSGQGGSPLHF.